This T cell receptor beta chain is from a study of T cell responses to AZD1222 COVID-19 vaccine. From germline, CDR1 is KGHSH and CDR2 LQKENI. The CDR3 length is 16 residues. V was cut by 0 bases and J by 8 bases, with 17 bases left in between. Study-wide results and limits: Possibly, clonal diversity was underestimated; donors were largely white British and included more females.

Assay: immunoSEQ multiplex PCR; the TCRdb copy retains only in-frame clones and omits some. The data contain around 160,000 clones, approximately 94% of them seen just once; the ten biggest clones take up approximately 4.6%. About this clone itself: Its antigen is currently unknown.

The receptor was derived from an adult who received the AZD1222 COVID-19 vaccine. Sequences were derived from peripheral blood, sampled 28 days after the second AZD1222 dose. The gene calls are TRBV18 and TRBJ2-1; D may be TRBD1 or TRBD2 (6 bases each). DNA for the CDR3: TGTGCCAGCTCACCACCGGAGGGGGGTACGTACGATGAGCAGTTCTTC. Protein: CASSPPEGGTYDEQFF.